The clone carrying this TCR beta chain turned up a few times. Template material for amplifying TCR beta CDR3 regions consisted of RNA transcripts. A first-round RT-PCR of the TCR CDR3 used the HTBI primer set. Each CDR3 protein gets one entry after TCRdb re-called the multiplex PCR reads with MiXCR. Of 450,000 to 650,000 distinct CDR3 sequences in the sample, under 20% are singletons; the top ten hold roughly 18%. The source of the sample is a study of T cells in Graves' hyperthyroidism and ophthalmopathy. Germline assignment: CDR1 MNHNS and CDR2 SASEGT. V lost 4 bases and J 5 bases, leaving 8 bases between the germline ends. The CDR3 consists of 12 residues.

The chain links TRBV6-1 to TRBJ2-5; D tentatively reads TRBD1 or TRBD2 (5 bases each). The sequence derives from a woman aged 18-35 years with Graves' ophthalmopathy. Sequenced input: blood. CDR3 DNA: TGTGCCAGCAGTGTCAGGGACGAGACCCAGTACTTC. It encodes CASSVRDETQYF.